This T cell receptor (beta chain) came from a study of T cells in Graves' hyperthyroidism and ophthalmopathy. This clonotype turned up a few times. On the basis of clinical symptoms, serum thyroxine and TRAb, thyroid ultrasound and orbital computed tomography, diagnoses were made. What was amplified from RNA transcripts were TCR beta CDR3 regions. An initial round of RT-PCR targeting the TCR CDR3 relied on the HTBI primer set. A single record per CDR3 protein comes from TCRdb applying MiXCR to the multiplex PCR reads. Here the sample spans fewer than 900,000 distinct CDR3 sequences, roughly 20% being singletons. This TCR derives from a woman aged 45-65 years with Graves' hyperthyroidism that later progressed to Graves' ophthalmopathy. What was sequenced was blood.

CDR3 sequence: CASSYTGTAGNTIYF. The CDR3 nucleotides are TGTGCCAGCAGTTACACCGGGACGGCTGGAAACACCATATATTTT. The chain uses TRBV6-5 and TRBJ1-3; D might be TRBD1 (5 bases). CDR1 is MNHEY, CDR2 SVGAGI, per germline. The germline V and J ends were trimmed by 2 bases and 2 bases, with 10 bases remaining between them. The CDR3 runs 15 residues.